This entry is about one T cell receptor beta chain. This CDR3 region has 16 residues. Unmatched junction bases numbered 9, after V lost 0 bases and J lost 5 bases. Per the germline V gene, CDR1 is SGHRS and CDR2 is YFSETQ. Per the original methods: Amplifying reference gene primers gave estimates of nucleated cell counts. Generated by immunoSEQ multiplex PCR, the TCRdb table keeps only in-frame clones and is missing some. V, J and clone size are those of that table, while D and trimming were read from the DNA. The data hold around 60,000 clones, with approximately 82% observed a single time. These data are taken from a study of blood T cell repertoires in COVID-19. Study information: The United States, Italy and Spain were the sources of the acute and convalescent COVID-19 samples. PBMCs, B-cell-depleted T cells, or T cells provided the cDNA or gDNA that made up the material.

The chain couples TRBV5-1 to TRBJ2-5; 8 bases are shared with TRBD2. The receptor's source is a woman in her sixties or seventies with acute or convalescent COVID-19. Input material: peripheral blood. The CDR3 here is CASSLVAGGASETQYF. The CDR3 DNA follows: TGCGCCAGCAGCTTGGTTGCCGGGGGGGCTTCTGAGACCCAGTACTTC.